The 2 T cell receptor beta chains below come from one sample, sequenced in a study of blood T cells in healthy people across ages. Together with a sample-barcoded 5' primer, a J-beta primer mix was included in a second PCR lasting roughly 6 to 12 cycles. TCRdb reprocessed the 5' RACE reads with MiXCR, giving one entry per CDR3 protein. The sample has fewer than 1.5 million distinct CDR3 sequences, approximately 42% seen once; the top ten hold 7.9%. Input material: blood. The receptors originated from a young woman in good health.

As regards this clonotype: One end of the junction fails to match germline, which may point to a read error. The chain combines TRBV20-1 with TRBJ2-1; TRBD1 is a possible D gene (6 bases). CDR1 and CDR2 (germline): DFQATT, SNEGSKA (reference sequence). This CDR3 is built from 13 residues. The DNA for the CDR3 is TGCAGTCCTAGGACAGAGAGATACAATGAGCAGTTCTTC. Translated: CSPRTERYNEQFF.

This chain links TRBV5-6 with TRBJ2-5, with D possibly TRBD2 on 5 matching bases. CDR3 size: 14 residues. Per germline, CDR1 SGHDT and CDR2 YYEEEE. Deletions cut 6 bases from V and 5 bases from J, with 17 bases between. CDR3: CASIYQEAGETQYF. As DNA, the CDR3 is TGTGCCAGCATCTATCAGGAGGCTGGGGAGACCCAGTACTTC.